Shown below are 29 T cell receptor beta chains from a single sample sequenced in a study of PD-1 blockade in classical Hodgkin lymphoma. Patients all relapsed after autologous stem cell transplantation, and there was variation in brentuximab vedotin exposure. Sequencing was performed with immunoSEQ multiplex PCR; in TCRdb, only in-frame clones are kept and a portion is missing. The data show 66,000 or so clones, about two thirds seen once. The source material was peripheral blood mononuclear cells (PBMCs), sampled before the second cycle of nivolumab. These receptors were taken from a human donor with classical Hodgkin lymphoma.

The V call is TRBV29-1, the J call TRBJ2-5; D could derive from TRBD1 or TRBD2 (5 bases each). Trimming cost V 3 bases and J 4 bases, with 6 bases left between them. The germline CDR1 and CDR2 sequences are SQVTM and ANQGSEA. This CDR3 is built from 11 residues. The CDR3 reads CSVDGAETQYF. The CDR3 coding sequence is TGCAGCGTTGACGGGGCAGAGACCCAGTACTTC. Full variable domain (rest looked up from reference TRBV29-1 and TRBJ2-5): SAVISQKPSRDICQRGTSLTIQCQVDSQVTMMFWYRQQPGQSLTLIATANQGSEATYESGFVIDKFPISRPNLTFSTLTVSNMSPEDSSIYLCSVDGAETQYFGPGTRLLVL.

This chain links TRBV25-1 with TRBJ2-1, with 7 positions matching TRBD2. Germline CDR1 MGHDK, CDR2 SYGVNS. The ends lost 3 bases at V and 7 bases at J; junction bases unmatched: 9. CDR3 length equals 15 residues. The CDR3 region is CASSEVGGPWNEQFF. CDR3 DNA: TGTGCCAGCAGTGAGGTGGGAGGGCCTTGGAATGAGCAGTTCTTC.

The rearrangement uses TRBV7-9 and TRBJ2-1; TRBD2 matches at 7 bases. J was trimmed by 0 bases and V by 2 bases; bases with no gene match: 7. The CDR3 sequence is 17 residues long. CDR1 and CDR2 (germline): SEHNR, FQNEAQ (reference sequence). The CDR3 protein is CASSLSSGRSSYNEQFF. The CDR3 DNA is TGTGCCAGCAGCTTAAGTTCCGGGAGGAGCTCCTACAATGAGCAGTTCTTC.

The count of this clone is one. J is TRBJ2-2 and V is TRBV27; no clear D. Germline V gene sequence: CDR1 MNHEY, CDR2 SMNVEV (reference sequence). Deletions cut 4 bases from V and 1 base from J, with 7 bases between. The length of the CDR3 is 14 residues. CDR3 region: CASSYTENTGELFF. In nucleotides, the CDR3 is TGTGCCAGCAGTTATACAGAGAACACCGGGGAGCTGTTTTTT.

V gene TRBV28 combines with J gene TRBJ2-1, with 12 bases lining up with TRBD2. Germline V gene sequence: CDR1 MDHEN, CDR2 SYDVKM. The CDR3 sequence is 16 residues long. Trimming at V came to 3 bases and at J to 7 bases, leaving 7 bases not matched to a gene. This CDR3 is CASSFLAGGPRNEQFF. The CDR3 DNA follows: TGTGCCAGCAGTTTCCTAGCGGGAGGGCCAAGGAATGAGCAGTTCTTC.

This clone turned up a few times. The chain couples TRBV4-2 to TRBJ2-7; a possible D gene is TRBD1 (6 bases). Germline CDR1 is LGHNA and CDR2 is YNFKEQ. V was clipped by 4 bases and J by 4 bases, with 11 bases between them. This CDR3 has 13 residues. The CDR3 DNA follows: TGTGCCAGCAGCCCGGGACACTTTTACGAGCAGTACTTC. This gives the protein CASSPGHFYEQYF.

This rearrangement joins TRBV19 to TRBJ1-2, with D perhaps TRBD1 (5 bases). The CDR3 is made up of 13 amino acids. Germline V gene sequence: CDR1 LNHDA, CDR2 SQIVND (reference sequence). The ends were cut back, 5 bases at V and 3 bases at J, with 10 bases in the middle. CDR3 nucleotides: TGTGCCAGTAGTCTTGGGGCATACTATGGCTACACCTTC. Protein sequence: CASSLGAYYGYTF.

This clone came up many times. The V gene is TRBV6-5, the J gene TRBJ1-2; no reliable D call. The CDR3 has 13 residues. V was trimmed by 5 bases and J by 8 bases, leaving 15 bases between them. CDR1 is MNHEY, CDR2 SVGAGI, per germline. The CDR3 nucleotides read TGTGCCAGCAGTACCCTGGCCGTGCGGGGCTACACCTTC. It yields the protein CASSTLAVRGYTF.

This clone was recorded a few times. The V and J genes are TRBV9 and TRBJ1-1; D ambiguous. CDR3 length: 14 residues. The V gene lost 1 base and the J gene lost 2 bases, with 9 bases spanning the gap. The germline CDR1 and CDR2 sequences are SGDLS and YYNGEE. CDR3: CASSVLDGNTEAFF. CDR3 DNA: TGTGCCAGCAGCGTATTGGACGGAAACACTGAAGCTTTCTTT.

The chain uses TRBV5-6 and TRBJ2-1, with D possibly being TRBD1 (5 bases). The CDR3 length is 14 residues. Germline CDR1 is SGHDT and CDR2 is YYEEEE. The germline V and J ends were trimmed by 3 bases and 12 bases, with 19 bases remaining between them. CDR3 amino acids: CASSSPGPLGGQFF. CDR3 DNA: TGTGCCAGCAGCTCCCCAGGGCCCCTCGGCGGGCAGTTCTTC.

The sample holds a few counts of this clone. The chain couples TRBV5-4 to TRBJ2-2, with unresolved D. Germline assignment: CDR1 SGHNT and CDR2 YYREEE (reference sequence). V was cut by 4 bases and J by 1 base, with 5 bases left in between. This CDR3 spans 13 amino acids. The CDR3 sequence: CASSPGNTGELFF. The CDR3 DNA follows: TGTGCCAGCAGCCCAGGGAACACCGGGGAGCTGTTTTTT.

This clone was picked up one time. The CDR3 coding sequence is TGTGCCTGGAGACTAGCGGGAGAAAATGAGCAGTTCTTC. Its translation: CAWRLAGENEQFF. The J gene is TRBJ2-1, the V gene TRBV30; TRBD2 agrees at 11 bases. V lost 3 bases and J lost 7; bases outside the gene matches: 2. Germline V gives CDR1 GTSNPN, CDR2 SVGIG (reference sequence). This CDR3 spans 13 amino acids.

This clone has just one count. CDR3 coding DNA: TGTGCCAGCAGTCGTGACAGGGCAGATACGCAGTATTTT. This codes for CASSRDRADTQYF. V and J are TRBV2 and TRBJ2-3, with TRBD1 matching over 7 bases. The germline CDR1 and CDR2 sequences are SNHLY and FYNNEI. V lost 5 bases, J lost 4 bases, and 3 bases stayed unmatched. The CDR3 loop spans 13 amino acids.

This clone has only one observation. V and J are TRBV30 and TRBJ1-1; D remains unclear. CDR1 and CDR2 (germline): GTSNPN, SVGIG (reference sequence). V dropped 0 bases and J dropped 1 base, with 6 bases sitting between them. The CDR3 is 13 amino acids. The chain's CDR3 is CAWSVGQNTEAFF. For the CDR3, the DNA is TGTGCCTGGAGTGTAGGTCAGAACACTGAAGCTTTCTTT.

V is TRBV6-5 and J is TRBJ1-1, with D unclear. Trimming removed 4 bases at V and 7 bases at J, with 19 bases between. The germline gives CDR1 MNHEY, CDR2 SVGAGI. The CDR3 has 15 residues. Written as DNA, the CDR3 is TGTGCCAGCAGTTCTGATGGGGAGGGTGAGGATGAAGCTTTCTTT. Its translation: CASSSDGEGEDEAFF.

The CDR3 nucleotides read TGTGCCAGCAGCTTAGCGGACGACACCTACAATGAGCAGTTCTTC. This sequence encodes CASSLADDTYNEQFF. V usage is TRBV11-3 and J usage is TRBJ2-1; no clear D gene. The V gene lost 1 base and the J gene lost 2 bases, with 9 bases spanning the gap. Germline loops: CDR1 SGHNT, CDR2 YENEEA. This CDR3 region has 15 residues.

The V gene is TRBV11-2, the J gene TRBJ2-1, with D possibly being TRBD2 (6 bases). V was clipped by 2 bases and J by 7 bases, with 15 bases between them. This CDR3 contains 15 residues. Germline CDR1 reads SGHAT; CDR2 reads FQNNGV. As DNA, the CDR3 is TGTGCCAGCAGCTTATGGGGGGAAAGGGCGAATGAGCAGTTCTTC. Protein product: CASSLWGERANEQFF. Combining the CDR3 with reference TRBV11-2 and TRBJ2-1 gives the whole variable domain EAGVAQSPRYKIIEKRQSVAFWCNPISGHATLYWYQQILGQGPKLLIQFQNNGVVDDSQLPKDRFSAERLKGVDSTLKIQPAKLEDSAVYLCASSLWGERANEQFFGPGTRLTVL.

The chain couples TRBV5-1 to TRBJ2-7; tentative D call: TRBD2 (5 bases). Germline loops: CDR1 SGHRS, CDR2 YFSETQ. The V gene lost 1 base and the J gene lost 5 bases, with 7 bases spanning the gap. This CDR3 contains 12 residues. The CDR3 here is CASSLPGNEQYF. The CDR3 DNA is TGCGCCAGCAGCTTGCCGGGGAACGAGCAGTACTTC. The variable domain in full, with the rest retrieved from reference TRBV5-1 and TRBJ2-7, is KAGVTQTPRYLIKTRGQQVTLSCSPISGHRSVSWYQQTPGQGLQFLFEYFSETQRNKGNFPGRFSGRQFSNSRSEMNVSTLELGDSALYLCASSLPGNEQYFGPGTRLTVT.

This clone was seen a handful of times. The J gene is TRBJ1-1, the V gene TRBV5-1; D is unresolved. Trimming stripped 2 bases from V and 5 bases from J, with 10 bases between. Germline V lookup: CDR1 SGHRS, CDR2 YFSETQ. The CDR3 totals 13 residues. CDR3 DNA sequence: TGCGCCAGCAGCTTCGCCCCGGGGACTGAAGCTTTCTTT. This translates into CASSFAPGTEAFF.

V and J are TRBV30 and TRBJ2-2; no definite D call. The CDR3 is 14 amino acids. Germline V gives CDR1 GTSNPN, CDR2 SVGIG (reference sequence). Trimming took off 3 bases at V and 6 bases at J, with 14 bases between the two ends. The CDR3 spells CAWRRMGEAGELFF. The CDR3 DNA reads as TGTGCCTGGAGAAGGATGGGCGAGGCCGGGGAGCTGTTTTTT. Variable domain in full (rest from reference TRBV30 and TRBJ2-2): SQTIHQWPATLVQPVGSPLSLECTVEGTSNPNLYWYRQAAGRGLQLLFYSVGIGQISSEVPQNLSASRPQDRQFILSSKKLLLSDSGFYLCAWRRMGEAGELFFGEGSRLTVL.

This chain links TRBV7-3 with TRBJ2-1; 12 bases are a match to TRBD2. Germline V CDR1 and CDR2: SGHTA, FQGTGA. There are 17 residues in the CDR3. V was pared by 2 bases and J by 2 bases, with 4 bases of the junction left unmatched. CDR3 bases: TGTGCCAGCAGCTTACGTCCTAGCGGGGGGGCCTACAATGAGCAGTTCTTC. Its translation: CASSLRPSGGAYNEQFF.

With regard to this clone: This sequence may be a read error, since a much larger clone differs from it by one base. The chain has TRBV2 and TRBJ1-1; no definite D call. Looked up from germline, CDR1 is SNHLY and CDR2 is FYNNEI. Between the trimmed V and J ends, which lost 6 bases and 0 bases, there was a span of 2 bases. The CDR3 spans 11 residues. CDR3 sequence: CASRVNTEAFF. The DNA of the CDR3 is TGTGCCAGCAGGGTGAACACTGAAGCTTTCTTT.

V gene TRBV28 combines with J gene TRBJ2-7; D unclear. The V end was cut by 2 bases, the J end by 2 bases, with 10 bases between. This CDR3 has 14 amino acids. The germline CDR1 and CDR2 sequences are MDHEN and SYDVKM. The CDR3 region has the DNA TGTGCCAGCAGTTTACCTTTGCGGACCTACGAGCAGTACTTC. Its translation is CASSLPLRTYEQYF. Using reference TRBV28 and TRBJ2-7 for the parts outside the CDR3, the full variable domain is DVKVTQSSRYLVKRTGEKVFLECVQDMDHENMFWYRQDPGLGLRLIYFSYDVKMKEKGDIPEGYSVSREKKERFSLILESASTNQTSMYLCASSLPLRTYEQYFGPGTRLTVT.

The genes are TRBV9 and TRBJ2-3; weak D call: TRBD1 (6 bases). This CDR3 comprises 20 residues. Germline V lookup: CDR1 SGDLS, CDR2 YYNGEE. The ends were cut back, 0 bases at V and 2 bases at J, with 25 bases in the middle. The DNA of the CDR3 is TGTGCCAGCAGCGTAGGTATAAATCTGGTGCAGGGGCGTTACACAGATACGCAGTATTTT. Protein sequence: CASSVGINLVQGRYTDTQYF.

The chain joins TRBV6-5 to TRBJ1-1, with a weak D call TRBD1 (6 bases). Germline lookup yields CDR1 MNHEY and CDR2 SVGAGI. V gave up 5 bases and J gave up 6 bases, with 16 bases separating them. The CDR3 consists of 14 residues. In nucleotides, the CDR3 is TGTGCCAGCAGTACAGGGTTGGAGGGGGCTGAAGCTTTCTTT. This translates into CASSTGLEGAEAFF.

CDR3 protein: CASRSGSSYEQYF. As DNA, the CDR3 is TGTGCCAGCAGGAGCGGGAGCTCCTACGAGCAGTACTTC. V usage is TRBV7-2 and J usage is TRBJ2-7; 8 bases are shared with TRBD2. The CDR3 has 13 residues. The ends lost 6 bases at V and 0 bases at J; junction bases unmatched: 1. CDR1 and CDR2 from the germline V gene are SGHTA and FQGNSA. Together with reference TRBV7-2 and TRBJ2-7, the CDR3 gives the full variable domain: GAGVSQSPSNKVTEKGKDVELRCDPISGHTALYWYRQSLGQGLEFLIYFQGNSAPDKSGLPSDRFSAERTGGSVSTLTIQRTQQEDSAVYLCASRSGSSYEQYFGPGTRLTVT.

This clone was detected a few times. The chain uses TRBV7-9 and TRBJ1-2; the match to TRBD1 covers 7 bases. CDR1 SEHNR and CDR2 FQNEAQ come from the germline V gene (reference sequence). This CDR3 comprises 13 residues. The V and J ends lost 3 bases and 3 bases, in that order; junction bases with no gene match: 1. The CDR3 DNA is TGTGCCAGCAGCTTTGACAGGGACTATGGCTACACCTTC. Its protein is CASSFDRDYGYTF.

The rearrangement joins TRBV5-1 to TRBJ1-1, with D unresolved. Germline V lookup: CDR1 SGHRS, CDR2 YFSETQ. The V gene lost 0 bases and the J gene lost 3 bases, with 9 bases spanning the gap. The CDR3 is 14 amino acids. The CDR3 is CASSLEQYDTEAFF. CDR3 DNA sequence: TGCGCCAGCAGCTTGGAACAGTACGACACTGAAGCTTTCTTT.

This chain uses TRBV5-1 with TRBJ2-2; TRBD1 matches at 8 bases. V was clipped by 0 bases and J by 4 bases; unmatched bases: 5. CDR1 is SGHRS, CDR2 YFSETQ, per germline. There are 16 residues in the CDR3. The CDR3 DNA is TGCGCCAGCAGCTTGGGAGGACAGGGTACCACCGGGGAGCTGTTTTTT. Amino acid sequence: CASSLGGQGTTGELFF.